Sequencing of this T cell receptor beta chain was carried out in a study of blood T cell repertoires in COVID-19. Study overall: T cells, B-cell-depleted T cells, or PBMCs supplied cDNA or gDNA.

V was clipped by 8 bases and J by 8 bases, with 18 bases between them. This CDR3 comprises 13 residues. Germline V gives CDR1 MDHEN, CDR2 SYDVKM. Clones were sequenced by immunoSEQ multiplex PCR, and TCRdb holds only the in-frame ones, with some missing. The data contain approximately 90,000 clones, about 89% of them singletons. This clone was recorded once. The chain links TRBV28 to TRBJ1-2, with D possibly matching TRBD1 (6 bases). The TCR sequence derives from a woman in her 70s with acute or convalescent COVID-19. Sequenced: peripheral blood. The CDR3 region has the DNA TGTGCCAGCCGAGACTCGATAACAGGGGGCTACACCTTC. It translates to CASRDSITGGYTF.